This T cell receptor (beta chain) was found in a study of cytomegalovirus exposure and HLA in healthy donors. TCRdb keeps only in-frame clones here, not all; method: immunoSEQ multiplex PCR. The table includes about 160,000 clones, just under 90% detected once. Deletions cut 7 bases from V and 6 bases from J, with 12 bases between. This CDR3 contains 13 residues. Per the germline V gene, CDR1 is ENHRY and CDR2 is SYGVKD. The TCR sequence derives from a woman aged 18-29 years in good health and CMV-seropositive. This chain connects TRBV10-3 to TRBJ2-2, with TRBD2 as a possible D gene (5 bases). Sequencing was performed on PBMCs. The CDR3 region has the DNA TGTGCCATCACTGGCAGGACTCCCGGGGAGCTGTTTTTT. Its protein product is CAITGRTPGELFF.